The table lists the clone carrying this T cell receptor (beta chain) with a few counts. What it recognizes is unknown. The ends were cut back, 4 bases at V and 0 bases at J, with 20 bases in the middle. This CDR3 region has 18 residues. CDR1 and CDR2 (germline): SGHDT, YYEEEE. Amplification used 60 Vbeta primers and 13 Jbeta primers. Sequencing used immunoSEQ multiplex PCR; TCRdb keeps in-frame clones, though not all of them. The sample records under 200,000 clones, 60% to 80% being singletons. The data belong to a study of cytomegalovirus exposure and HLA in healthy donors. Study in general: A prior analysis found 90 million to 120 million unique TCR beta sequences from approximately 190 million T cells. Broader study findings: A later analysis linked 15,000 to 20,000 TCR beta sequences to HLA alleles at 0.05 false discovery rate. Presence/absence results assume similar sequencing depth per donor, which may not hold. TCR beta chains numbering 164 were designated cytomegalovirus-associated.

The sample consisted of PBMCs. The clonotype originates from a middle-aged man in good health and CMV-seronegative. The J gene is TRBJ2-1, the V gene TRBV5-6; weak D call: TRBD2 (6 bases). The CDR3 DNA follows: TGTGCCAGCAGCCAGACGAGTAGTGGGGGAGGCTCCTACAATGAGCAGTTCTTC. Translating gives CASSQTSSGGGSYNEQFF.